Listed here is a single T cell receptor (beta chain). This clone was observed a handful of times. Its recognized antigen is unknown. One base away there is no much larger clone; base qualities are not given. The sample comes from a study of beta chain features in type 1 diabetes (dated 2018 in TCRdb). In the study overall: Patients and healthy donors did not differ in mean age, gender distribution, total cell number or subset yield. Regulatory and stem cell-like memory subsets were obtained from only 8 patients and roughly 8 healthy donors, while naive and central memory subsets were obtained from all 28 donors. Across all samples, fewer than 110,000,000 sorted cells were examined, and cell number per subset correlated strongly with RNA yield. The study compared the TCRB repertoires of sorted circulating CD4+ T cell subsets in recently diagnosed type 1 diabetes patients with those in matched healthy donors.

Study-level results and caveats: Because cDNA was sequenced instead of genomic DNA, activated cells with high expression could be over-represented, although the groups did not differ in activation or CD3 levels. At VDJ recombination sites, patients with type 1 diabetes made fewer insertions and deleted more nucleotides, a pattern implying thymic rearrangement abnormalities. Naive, central memory and regulatory TCRB repertoires appeared more similar among patients than among healthy donors. HLA sub-analyses involved small numbers of individuals, so any influence of HLA type on TCRB rearrangement remained unresolved. Shorter templates might have been favored by PCR, but patient and control samples were amplified and corrected together, so both groups would have been affected equally by any skew. A moderate but significant shortening of TCRB CDR3 length was observed in type 1 diabetes patients in all four CD4+ subsets.

The CDR3 runs 15 amino acids, cysteine and phenylalanine included. The retained sequence is limited to the CDR3, 45 bases, with the frame set at the first base. Trimming at the junction amounts to 4 bases on V and 6 bases on J, and the germline ends lie 16 bases apart. From the germline V gene, CDR1 is SGHDT and CDR2 is YYEEEE. From each donor, a single peripheral blood sample of roughly 0.11 L on average was drawn into heparinised tubes. A BD FACSAria II was used to sort naive, central memory, regulatory and stem cell-like memory CD4+ T cells with a panel that included CD45RO, CCR7, CD25, CD127, CD95 and CD27. Purity was above 98% for every sorted population. PBMCs were isolated right away by Lymphoprep density gradient centrifugation and were stained directly, without culture. So that batch effects would be minimized, each experiment stained and sorted samples in pairs, pairing one healthy donor with one patient.

The High Capacity cDNA Reverse Transcription Kit was used to reverse transcribe all of the isolated RNA, meaning that expressed TCRB transcripts were what got sequenced. Naive, central memory and regulatory T cell samples underwent deep immunoSEQ sequencing, averaging about 3.57 million total reads per sample. After sorted cells were lysed in RLT buffer, RNA was extracted with DNase-treated RNeasy Micro or Mini kits, with the choice depending on cell number. Each cell subset was processed separately to prevent cross-contamination, with patient and healthy donor samples processed together. The immunoSEQ multiplex PCR was used to amplify TCRB sequences from cDNA, generating 87-bp fragments that spanned the CDR3 region. The amplicons were sequenced using the Illumina HiSeq platform. The study's processing was this. Synthetic template baselines were used to correct PCR bias computationally, reads within Hamming distance 2 were collapsed together, and singletons that could not be merged were discarded. Reads were aligned against IMGT to assign V, D and J genes, CDR3 length and insertions or deletions at six rearrangement sites. Clonotype counts were normalized to sorted cell number within each subset before computing true diversity and Gini coefficients with the tcR R package. The overlap coefficient, calculated on TCRB nucleotide sequences, was used to measure repertoire sharing. Out-of-frame TCRB sequences from naive cells were analyzed to stand in for the pre-selection repertoire. TCRdb took this table from immuneACCESS and kept in-frame rearrangements with V and J called. Such tables lack part of the clones; where checked against another copy, unresolved V genes explain under half of the gap, and the rest is unexplained. The DNA was the basis for D and trimming; V, J and clone size are from that table. This sample comprises hundreds of thousands of clones, 15% of them detected only once. The top ten clones comprise around 0.015% of the sample.

Source material: naive CD4+ T cells from blood. This specimen's cell subset or site label, interpreted: true naive CD4+ T cells. The chain employs TRBV5-6 and TRBJ1-4, and perhaps TRBD1 as D gene, on 5 matching bases. The source is a man between 18 and 35 years old with type 1 diabetes. This receptor has the CDR3 CASSPTALTDEKLFF. Here is the DNA: TGTGCCAGCAGCCCGACAGCCTTGACGGATGAAAAACTGTTTTTT.